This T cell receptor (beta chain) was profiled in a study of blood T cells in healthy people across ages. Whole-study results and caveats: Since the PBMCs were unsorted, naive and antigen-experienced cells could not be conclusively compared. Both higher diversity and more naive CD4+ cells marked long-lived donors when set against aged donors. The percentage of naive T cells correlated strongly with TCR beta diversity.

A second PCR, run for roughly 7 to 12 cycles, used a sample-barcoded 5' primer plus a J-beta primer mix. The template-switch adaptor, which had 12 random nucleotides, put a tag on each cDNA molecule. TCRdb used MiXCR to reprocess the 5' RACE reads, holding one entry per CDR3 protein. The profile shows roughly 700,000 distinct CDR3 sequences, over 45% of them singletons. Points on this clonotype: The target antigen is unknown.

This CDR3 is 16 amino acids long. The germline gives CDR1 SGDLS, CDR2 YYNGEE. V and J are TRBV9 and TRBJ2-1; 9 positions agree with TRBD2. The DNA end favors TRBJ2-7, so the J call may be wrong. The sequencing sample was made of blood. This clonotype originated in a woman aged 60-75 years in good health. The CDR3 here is CASSVVAGGNYNEQYF. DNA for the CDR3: TGTGCCAGCAGCGTAGTCGCGGGAGGGAACTACAATGAGCAGTACTTC.